This passage covers 5 T cell receptor beta chains from one sample sequenced in a study of T cells after yellow fever vaccination. TCRdb called the 5' RACE reads again in MiXCR, with one record for every CDR3 protein. The sample holds 200,000 to 250,000 distinct CDR3 sequences, 6.9% seen once. This material consisted of CD4+ T cells sorted from PBMCs, taken 15 days after the yellow fever booster vaccination. The receptors stem from a young man who received the YFV17D yellow fever vaccine.

This clonotype was counted ten times or more. V usage is TRBV7-3 and J usage is TRBJ2-5; D gene uncertain. The V and J ends lost 5 bases and 4 bases respectively, with 11 bases between them. Germline V gene sequence: CDR1 SGHTA, CDR2 FQGTGA. The CDR3 extends over 13 amino acids. DNA for the CDR3: TGTGCCAGCAGCAAATCGACCCTAGAGACCCAGTACTTC. This translates into CASSKSTLETQYF.

This clonotype was counted between two and nine times. The V call is TRBV20-1, the J call TRBJ2-7; TRBD1 or TRBD2 may be the D gene (6 bases each). There are 14 residues in the CDR3. The germline gives CDR1 DFQATT, CDR2 SNEGSKA (reference sequence). The germline V and J ends were trimmed by 4 bases and 6 bases, with 19 bases remaining between them. The CDR3: CSANSGGVNSEQYF. The CDR3 nucleotides read TGCAGTGCTAATTCCGGGGGCGTCAATTCCGAGCAGTACTTC.

Written as DNA, the CDR3 is TGCAGTGCTAGAGATCTACAGGGGGCATATTCACCCCTCCACTTT. Its translation: CSARDLQGAYSPLHF. This rearrangement joins TRBV20-1 to TRBJ1-6, with 9 bases fitting TRBD1. The CDR3 is made up of 15 amino acids. The ends lost 0 bases at V and 8 bases at J; junction bases unmatched: 5. Germline V lookup: CDR1 DFQATT, CDR2 SNEGSKA (reference sequence).

This clonotype was detected only a few times. The V gene is TRBV7-8, the J gene TRBJ2-3, with TRBD1 as a possible D gene (6 bases). Germline V gene data show CDR1 as SGHVS and CDR2 as FQNEAQ. The CDR3 runs 14 residues. Trimming shortened V by 4 bases and J by 3 bases, and 11 bases separated the two germline ends. CDR3 DNA sequence: TGTGCCAGCAGCTCTACTACAGGGACAGATACGCAGTATTTT. Its translation: CASSSTTGTDTQYF.

This clonotype was seen a few times. The V gene is TRBV7-9, the J gene TRBJ1-3, with D hard to call. Germline V gene data show CDR1 as SEHNR and CDR2 as FQNEAQ (reference sequence). Trimming took 7 bases from V and 1 from J, leaving 11 bases between them. The CDR3 runs 14 residues. The CDR3 DNA is TGTGCCAGCACCTCTGGCGGGTCTGGAAACACCATATATTTT. It encodes CASTSGGSGNTIYF.